These 21 T cell receptor beta chains came from one sample sequenced in a study of OX40 agonist ivuxolimab in advanced cancers. Sequencing used immunoSEQ multiplex PCR; TCRdb keeps in-frame clones, though not all of them. The sample contains tens of thousands of clones, 89% of which appear only once. The sequencing here drew on CD4+ or CD8+ T cells sorted from blood, taken in a trial of the OX40 agonist ivuxolimab. All receptors come from an adult with an advanced solid tumor such as melanoma, head and neck, liver or kidney cancer.

The V gene is TRBV5-4, the J gene TRBJ2-2; the match to TRBD2 covers 7 bases. Per germline, CDR1 SGHNT and CDR2 YYREEE (reference sequence). The CDR3 runs 18 residues. J lost 7 bases, V lost 0 bases, and 15 bases had no gene match. In DNA form, the CDR3 reads TGTGCCAGCAGCTTGGGTGGACGGCGGGGGAGTTATGGCGGGGAGCTGTTTTTT. It translates to CASSLGGRRGSYGGELFF.

This sequence joins TRBV9 and TRBJ2-2, with no clear D. V was shortened by 3 bases and J by 4 bases, with 4 bases between the two germline ends. Looked up from germline, CDR1 is SGDLS and CDR2 is YYNGEE. The CDR3 covers 12 residues. The CDR3 nucleotides read TGTGCCAGCAGCGGGAGCACCGGGGAGCTGTTTTTT. Protein: CASSGSTGELFF.

The gene calls are TRBV19 and TRBJ1-2; 7 nucleotides line up with TRBD1. The CDR3 has 15 amino acids. Germline values: CDR1 LNHDA, CDR2 SQIVND (reference sequence). Trimming cost V 3 bases and J 3 bases; bases outside gene matches: 7. The CDR3 coding sequence is TGTGCCAGTAGTATGACAGGGTCGCACCACTATGGCTACACCTTC. Encoded protein: CASSMTGSHHYGYTF.

V and J are TRBV18 and TRBJ2-7; TRBD2 is a possible D gene (5 bases). V was pared by 6 bases and J by 1 base, with 16 bases between. CDR1 is KGHSH and CDR2 is LQKENI in the germline V gene. The CDR3 contains 15 residues. In DNA form, the CDR3 reads TGTGCCAGCTCGCCAACAACACCGGGGTCCTACGAGCAGTACTTC. Its translation: CASSPTTPGSYEQYF. Full variable domain (outside the CDR3, taken from reference TRBV18 and TRBJ2-7): NAGVMQNPRHLVRRRGQEARLRCSPMKGHSHVYWYRQLPEEGLKFMVYLQKENIIDESGMPKERFSAEFPKEGPSILRIQQVVRGDSAAYFCASSPTTPGSYEQYFGPGTRLTVT.

The chain's CDR3 is CASSPDSTGELFF. For the CDR3, the DNA is TGCGCCAGCAGCCCCGATTCAACCGGGGAGCTGTTTTTT. V gene TRBV5-1 combines with J gene TRBJ2-2, with D hard to call. From germline, CDR1 is SGHRS and CDR2 YFSETQ. The V end was cut by 4 bases, the J end by 5 bases, with 9 bases between. The CDR3 consists of 13 residues.

This clone is a singleton in its sample. The rearrangement uses TRBV19 and TRBJ2-5; D unclear. V was cut by 10 bases and J by 4 bases, with 10 bases left in between. Germline CDR1 is LNHDA and CDR2 is SQIVND (reference sequence). The CDR3 spans 11 residues. The DNA of the CDR3 is TGTGCCACCCCGTCCCCAGAGACCCAGTACTTC. As protein: CATPSPETQYF. The complete variable domain, with remaining parts taken from reference TRBV19 and TRBJ2-5, reads DGGITQSPKYLFRKEGQNVTLSCEQNLNHDAMYWYRQDPGQGLRLIYYSQIVNDFQKGDIAEGYSVSREKKESFPLTVTSAQKNPTAFYLCATPSPETQYFGPGTRLLVL.

V and J are TRBV4-1 and TRBJ2-1; D possibly corresponds to TRBD2 (7 bases). V shed 0 bases and J shed 10 bases, with 19 bases lying between them. The CDR3 is made up of 16 amino acids. Germline CDR1 MGHRA, CDR2 YSYEKL. The CDR3 here is CASSQDLGGGPREQFF. DNA of the CDR3: TGCGCCAGCAGCCAAGATCTAGGGGGAGGGCCCCGGGAGCAGTTCTTC.

The rearrangement uses TRBV11-2 and TRBJ2-2, with D perhaps matching TRBD2 (5 bases). This CDR3 is 15 amino acids long. Trimming left V 3 bases short and J 4 bases short, with 12 bases between. Germline V gene sequence: CDR1 SGHAT, CDR2 FQNNGV. The CDR3 DNA reads as TGTGCCAGCAGCTTGGTCCGCGGGCTCACCGGGGAGCTGTTTTTT. Residues: CASSLVRGLTGELFF.

The gene calls are TRBV19 and TRBJ2-3; D is possibly TRBD1 or TRBD2 (5 bases each). V lost 5 bases and J lost 0, with 9 bases in between. CDR3 length: 14 amino acids. CDR1 is LNHDA and CDR2 is SQIVND in the germline V gene (reference sequence). The CDR3 region is CASSLGVSTDTQYF. The CDR3 nucleotides are TGTGCCAGTAGTCTGGGGGTTAGCACAGATACGCAGTATTTT.

The rearrangement joins TRBV6-5 to TRBJ2-7, with TRBD2 as a possible D gene (7 bases). CDR3 length: 14 amino acids. Trimming stripped 8 bases from V and 0 bases from J, with 14 bases between. Per germline, CDR1 MNHEY and CDR2 SVGAGI. CDR3 in DNA: TGTGCCAGCGCCCGGGGGGCAGACTCCTACGAGCAGTACTTC. As protein: CASARGADSYEQYF.

The chain is built from TRBV5-5 and TRBJ2-1; 9 bases agree with TRBD2. V trimming: 3 bases; J trimming: 3 bases; junction bases outside the gene matches: 4. In germline, CDR1 is SGHKS, CDR2 YYEKEE (reference sequence). The CDR3 sequence is 15 residues long. CDR3 residues: CASSSGLAFYNEQFF. The CDR3 region has the DNA TGTGCCAGCAGCTCGGGACTAGCATTCTACAATGAGCAGTTCTTC. The full variable domain, rest sourced from reference TRBV5-5 and TRBJ2-1, is DAGVTQSPTHLIKTRGQQVTLRCSPISGHKSVSWYQQVLGQGPQFIFQYYEKEERGRGNFPDRFSARQFPNYSSELNVNALLLGDSALYLCASSSGLAFYNEQFFGPGTRLTVL.

This chain joins TRBV5-1 and TRBJ2-1; TRBD2 matches 11 bases. CDR1 SGHRS and CDR2 YFSETQ come from the germline V gene. This CDR3 has 15 residues. V shed 8 bases and J 8 bases; nucleotides not matched to a gene: 12. The CDR3 reads CASNPPGTSGDEQFF. The CDR3 DNA reads as TGCGCCAGTAATCCTCCCGGGACTAGCGGCGATGAGCAGTTCTTC. Supplemented by reference TRBV5-1 and TRBJ2-1, the full variable domain reads KAGVTQTPRYLIKTRGQQVTLSCSPISGHRSVSWYQQTPGQGLQFLFEYFSETQRNKGNFPGRFSGRQFSNSRSEMNVSTLELGDSALYLCASNPPGTSGDEQFFGPGTRLTVL.

The V and J genes are TRBV19 and TRBJ1-5; no reliable D call. CDR1 is LNHDA, CDR2 SQIVND, per germline (reference sequence). There are 12 residues in the CDR3. V gave up 5 bases and J gave up 5 bases, with 7 bases separating them. The CDR3 nucleotides read TGTGCCAGTAGTGGGAGATATCAGCCCCAGCATTTT. It codes for CASSGRYQPQHF. Full variable domain (remainder filled in from reference TRBV19 and TRBJ1-5): DGGITQSPKYLFRKEGQNVTLSCEQNLNHDAMYWYRQDPGQGLRLIYYSQIVNDFQKGDIAEGYSVSREKKESFPLTVTSAQKNPTAFYLCASSGRYQPQHFGDGTRLSIL.

This rearrangement joins TRBV25-1 to TRBJ2-1; 14 bases match TRBD2. Looked up from germline, CDR1 is MGHDK and CDR2 is SYGVNS. Unmatched junction bases numbered 3, after V lost 1 base and J lost 4 bases. This CDR3 comprises 17 residues. The CDR3 sequence is CASSESTSGRVYNEQFF. The CDR3 nucleotides read TGTGCCAGCAGTGAATCGACTAGCGGGAGGGTATACAATGAGCAGTTCTTC.

The table lists this clone with a few counts. The CDR3 nucleotides read TGTGCCTGGAGCCCCAGGCGGGGGGAAGCTTTCTTT. Residues: CAWSPRRGEAFF. This chain connects TRBV30 to TRBJ1-1, with D tentatively TRBD1 (5 bases). The CDR3 length is 12 residues. V lost 3 bases, J lost 8 bases, and 13 bases lay in between. Germline V lookup: CDR1 GTSNPN, CDR2 SVGIG (reference sequence). The complete variable domain, with remaining parts taken from reference TRBV30 and TRBJ1-1, reads SQTIHQWPATLVQPVGSPLSLECTVEGTSNPNLYWYRQAAGRGLQLLFYSVGIGQISSEVPQNLSASRPQDRQFILSSKKLLLSDSGFYLCAWSPRRGEAFFGQGTRLTVV.

The V gene is TRBV6-6, the J gene TRBJ1-5; possible D gene TRBD1, 6 bases. Germline assignment: CDR1 MNHNY and CDR2 SVGAGI (reference sequence). The V and J ends lost 6 bases and 2 bases respectively, with 11 bases between them. The CDR3 has 14 amino acids. CDR3 in amino acids: CASSRQDRNQPQHF. Written as DNA, the CDR3 is TGTGCCAGCAGCAGACAGGATCGCAATCAGCCCCAGCATTTT.

The chain joins TRBV28 to TRBJ1-1, with TRBD1 as a possible D gene (5 bases). V was shortened by 5 bases and J by 6 bases, with 7 bases between the two germline ends. The CDR3 contains 11 residues. The germline V gene has CDR1 MDHEN and CDR2 SYDVKM. The CDR3 protein is CASSTGSEAFF. The CDR3 DNA reads as TGTGCCAGCAGTACAGGATCTGAAGCTTTCTTT. Filled out from reference TRBV28 and TRBJ1-1, the complete variable domain reads DVKVTQSSRYLVKRTGEKVFLECVQDMDHENMFWYRQDPGLGLRLIYFSYDVKMKEKGDIPEGYSVSREKKERFSLILESASTNQTSMYLCASSTGSEAFFGQGTRLTVV.

The V and J genes are TRBV29-1 and TRBJ2-3; D is undetermined. Germline V CDR1 and CDR2: SQVTM, ANQGSEA. This CDR3 spans 12 amino acids. V lost 3 bases and J 4 bases, leaving 8 bases between the germline ends. CDR3 amino acids: CSVELSADTQYF. The CDR3 DNA follows: TGCAGCGTTGAGTTGTCGGCAGATACGCAGTATTTT.

The chain carries TRBV5-6 and TRBJ2-6; 7 positions agree with TRBD1. Trimming at V came to 4 bases and at J to 2 bases, leaving 9 bases not matched to a gene. This CDR3 contains 17 residues. CDR1 SGHDT and CDR2 YYEEEE come from the germline V gene. CDR3 in amino acids: CASSDLNQGAGANVLTF. CDR3 nucleotides: TGTGCCAGCAGCGATCTGAATCAGGGGGCTGGGGCCAACGTCCTGACTTTC.

The V gene is TRBV16, the J gene TRBJ1-6; D gene ambiguous. This CDR3 comprises 15 residues. Trimming removed 0 bases at V and 8 bases at J, with 11 bases between. In germline, CDR1 is KGHSY, CDR2 FQNENV. The CDR3 DNA follows: TGTGCCAGCAGCCAATCGATGGCAACCTATTCACCCCTCCACTTT. Amino acids: CASSQSMATYSPLHF.

V is TRBV4-3 and J is TRBJ2-3; TRBD2 might be the D (5 bases). The CDR3 runs 15 residues. Germline CDR1 LGHNA, CDR2 YSLEER. V lost 0 bases to trimming and J lost 12 bases, with 19 bases between them. Here the CDR3 reads CASSQDLASSFSQYF. In DNA form, the CDR3 reads TGCGCCAGCAGCCAAGATTTGGCTAGCTCTTTTTCACAGTATTTT.